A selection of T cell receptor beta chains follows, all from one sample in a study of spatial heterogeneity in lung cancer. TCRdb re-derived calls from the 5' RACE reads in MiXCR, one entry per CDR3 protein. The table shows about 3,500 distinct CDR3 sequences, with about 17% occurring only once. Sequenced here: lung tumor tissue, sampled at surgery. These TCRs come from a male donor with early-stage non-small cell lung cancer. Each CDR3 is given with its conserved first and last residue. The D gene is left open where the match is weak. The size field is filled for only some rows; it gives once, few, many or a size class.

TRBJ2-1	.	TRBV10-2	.	TGCGCCAGCAGTGAGGCGGACGGAACCTTGGATGAGCAGTTCTTC	CASSEADGTLDEQFF
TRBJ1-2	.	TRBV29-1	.	TGCAGCGCCACGCCTCTCGGGAGAAACTATGGCTACACCTTC	CSATPLGRNYGYTF
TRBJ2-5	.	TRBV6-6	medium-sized	TGTGCCAGCAGTTCATTTGAGGCAGGGGCTCAAGAGACCCAGTACTTC	CASSSFEAGAQETQYF
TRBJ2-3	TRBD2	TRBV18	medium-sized	TGTGCCAGCTCACCACCGATGGTAGCTAGCGGGGTCCGAGATACGCAGTATTTT	CASSPPMVASGVRDTQYF
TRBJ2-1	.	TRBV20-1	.	TGCAGTGCCACGCGAACTTCAGCCAATGAGCAGTTCTTC	CSATRTSANEQFF
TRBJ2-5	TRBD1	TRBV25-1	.	TGTGCCAGCAGTGAAAGGGGGCACCAAGAGACCCAGTACTTC	CASSERGHQETQYF
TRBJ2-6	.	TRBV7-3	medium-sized	TGTGCCAGCAGCCCAACCCGGCAAGGTGGGGCCAACGTCCTGACTTTC	CASSPTRQGGANVLTF
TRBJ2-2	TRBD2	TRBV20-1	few	TGCAGTGCTAGTCGGCGGGAGGACACCGGGGAGCTGTTTTTT	CSASRREDTGELFF
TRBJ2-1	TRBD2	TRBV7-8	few	TGTGCCAGCAGCCCAAGACTAGCGGGAGGAAATGAGCAGTTCTTC	CASSPRLAGGNEQFF
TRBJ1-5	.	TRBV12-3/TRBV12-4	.	TGTGCCAGCAGTTTAGGGGCTGGCATGGGGCCCCAGCATTTT	CASSLGAGMGPQHF
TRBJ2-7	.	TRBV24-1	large	TGTGCCACCAGTGGCTTTGGGGAGCAGTACTTC	CATSGFGEQYF
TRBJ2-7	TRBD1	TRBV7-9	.	TGTGCCAGCAGCTTAGGGGACAGGGTCTACGAGCAGTACTTC	CASSLGDRVYEQYF
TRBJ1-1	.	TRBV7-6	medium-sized	TGTGCCAGCAGCCGGGCACAGTTAAACACTGAAGCTTTCTTT	CASSRAQLNTEAFF
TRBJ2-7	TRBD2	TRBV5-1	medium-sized	TGCGCCAGCAGCTTGGTTGCGGGAGTTGACTACGAGCAGTACTTC	CASSLVAGVDYEQYF
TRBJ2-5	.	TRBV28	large	TGTGCCACCAATCCCGGGTCCCGCGAGTACTTC	CATNPGSREYF